A selection of T cell receptor beta chains follows, all from one sample in a study of response to subunit inactivated influenza vaccine. TCRdb re-called the RT-PCR reads with MiXCR, one entry per CDR3 protein. This sample has some 850,000 distinct CDR3 sequences, with approximately 17% found just once. The material sequenced was PBMCs from blood, taken more than 4 days after vaccination. Receptors were obtained from a man in his fifties who received an inactivated influenza vaccine. Both conserved end residues are part of each CDR3. Each record gives: clone size, V gene, J gene, D gene, CDR3 DNA, CDR3 protein. A D gene is named only where the DNA matches it firmly. The size of a clone is reported for some rows only, either as once, few or many, or as a class for expanded clones.

.	TRBV2	TRBJ2-3	.	TGTGCCACTACGTCCTCGGGGGGCCCGACCCCATTT	CATTSSGGPTPF
many	TRBV12-3/TRBV12-4	TRBJ2-1	.	TGTGCCAGCAGTTCCCAGGGGAGCTACAATGAGCAGTTCTTC	CASSSQGSYNEQFF
.	TRBV20-1	TRBJ2-1	TRBD1	TGCAGTGCTAGCGCCCCAGGACAGGGGTTGGTTGGGCAGTTCTTC	CSASAPGQGLVGQFF
few	TRBV2	TRBJ2-1	.	TGTGCCAGCAGTCCCTCGAGAGGGGAGATTGAGCAGTTCTTC	CASSPSRGEIEQFF
.	TRBV5-6	TRBJ1-1	TRBD1	TGTGCCAGCAGCTTGGTAGGGACAGGGGTATCTGAAGCTTTCTTT	CASSLVGTGVSEAFF
.	TRBV6-1	TRBJ1-1	.	TGTGCCAGCAGTCCCCCATGGGGGCTGGGCACTGAAGCTTTCTTT	CASSPPWGLGTEAFF
.	TRBV12-3/TRBV12-4	TRBJ1-2	.	TGTGCCAGCAGCCTTCGTTTGGGCTATGGCTACACCTTC	CASSLRLGYGYTF
.	TRBV6-5	TRBJ1-2	.	TGTGCCAGCAGTAACAATGCCTTGGGGCCTGGCTACACCTTC	CASSNNALGPGYTF
.	TRBV12-3/TRBV12-4	TRBJ1-2	TRBD1	TGTGCCAGCAGCCCGACAGGGGGCCATGGCTACACCTTC	CASSPTGGHGYTF
.	TRBV3-1	TRBJ2-5	TRBD2	TGTGCCAGCAGCCAAGTAGGTGCGGGAGGAGAGACCCAGTACTTC	CASSQVGAGGETQYF
.	TRBV20-1	TRBJ2-7	.	TGCAGTGCTAGAGTGGGATCCCGCTACGAGCAGTACTTC	CSARVGSRYEQYF
.	TRBV27	TRBJ2-7	.	TGTGCCAGCAGTTTATCGGTCCAGGGTGGGACCTACGAGCAGTACTTC	CASSLSVQGGTYEQYF
.	TRBV10-3	TRBJ2-7	TRBD2	TGTGCCATCAGTGAGCTAGCGGGGTCCTACGAGCAGTACTTC	CAISELAGSYEQYF
.	TRBV5-1	TRBJ2-2	.	TGCGCCAGCAGCTTGTCAGGGCGGGCGAACACCGGGGAGCTGTTTTTT	CASSLSGRANTGELFF
.	TRBV10-3	TRBJ2-1	TRBD1	TGTGCCATCAGTGTGGGACAGCTCTCCTACAATGAGCAGTTCTTC	CAISVGQLSYNEQFF
.	TRBV6-2/TRBV6-3	TRBJ2-3	.	TGTGCCAGCAGTTACAAGTGGCCGCCAGATACGCAGTATTTT	CASSYKWPPDTQYF
few	TRBV7-2	TRBJ2-3	TRBD2	TGTGCCAGCAGCTCCGTCACTAGCGGGAGAGTTGGTATTACGCAGTATTTT	CASSSVTSGRVGITQYF
few	TRBV20-1	TRBJ1-5	TRBD1	TGCAGTGCTAGGCCGGGACAGGCATTAAAGGCCCAGCATTTT	CSARPGQALKAQHF
few	TRBV2	TRBJ1-1	.	TGTGCCAGCGTGGGGGGGAGACGAACTGAAGCTTTCTTT	CASVGGRRTEAFF
.	TRBV24-1	TRBJ2-7	TRBD2	TGTGCCACCAGTGACCCCCTCGGTAGCGGGAGTATTTACGAGCAGTACTTC	CATSDPLGSGSIYEQYF
.	TRBV6-1	TRBJ2-1	.	TGTGCCAGCAGCAACCGGGGGCTAGAGTACTACAATGAGCAGTTCTTC	CASSNRGLEYYNEQFF
few	TRBV7-8	TRBJ1-6	TRBD1	TGTGCCAGCAGCCCGCAGGGGGCGCTGGTTAATTCACCCCTCCACTTT	CASSPQGALVNSPLHF
few	TRBV4-3	TRBJ2-5	.	TGCGCCAGCAGCCCCTACCTAAGTGAAGAGACCCAGTACTTC	CASSPYLSEETQYF
.	TRBV28	TRBJ2-1	.	TGTGCCAGCAGCCGCCCCGCGTTATCCTACAATGAGCAGTTCTTC	CASSRPALSYNEQFF
few	TRBV7-2	TRBJ1-1	.	TGTGCCAGCAGCTTACAGCGCGGCTCCCCTGAAGCTTTCTTT	CASSLQRGSPEAFF
few	TRBV5-1	TRBJ1-4	TRBD1	TGCGCCAGCAGCTTTCCAGGGGGATCAAAACTGTTTTTT	CASSFPGGSKLFF
few	TRBV5-1	TRBJ1-2	.	.	CASSLFGPGDGYTF
many	TRBV5-1	TRBJ1-1	.	TGCGCCAGCAGCTTGGAGACAGCGAACACTGAAGCTTTCTTT	CASSLETANTEAFF
few	TRBV7-2	TRBJ2-1	.	TGTGCCAGCAGCTCCCCACAGGTCTACAATGAGCAGTTCTTC	CASSSPQVYNEQFF
.	TRBV5-1	TRBJ1-3	.	TGCGCCAGCAGTATAGGATCTGGAAACACCATATATTTT	CASSIGSGNTIYF
few	TRBV6-1	TRBJ2-5	TRBD2	TGTGCCAGCAGTAAACTAGCGGGGGTAGAGACCCAGTACTTC	CASSKLAGVETQYF
.	TRBV12-3/TRBV12-4	TRBJ2-7	.	TGTGCCAGCAGTTTCTACGGAAGCTCCTACGAGCAGTACTTC	CASSFYGSSYEQYF
.	TRBV7-2	TRBJ1-4	.	TGTGCCAGCAGCTTAGACAGGGCGATAAGTGAAAAACTGTTTTTT	CASSLDRAISEKLFF
.	TRBV7-7	TRBJ2-1	TRBD1	TGTGCCAGCAGCCCCAACCAACGACAGGGTGAGCAGTTCTTC	CASSPNQRQGEQFF
few	TRBV5-1	TRBJ2-2	.	TGCGCCAGCAGGCCCGGGACAAACACCGGGGAGCTGTTTTTT	CASRPGTNTGELFF
few	TRBV7-2	TRBJ2-3	TRBD1	TGTGCCAGCAGCCTCAGGGGGGACAGGGTTTCTTCAGATACGCAGTATTTT	CASSLRGDRVSSDTQYF
.	TRBV7-9	TRBJ1-3	TRBD1	TGTGCCAGCAGTCACGACAGGGGGCCATACGGAAACACCATATATTTT	CASSHDRGPYGNTIYF
.	TRBV6-4	TRBJ2-1	TRBD2	TGTGCCAGCAGTGACGGGAGGGGAAGAACAGTTGAGCAGTTCTTC	CASSDGRGRTVEQFF
.	TRBV20-1	TRBJ2-7	.	TGCAGTGCTAGAACAACAGGCTACGAGCAGTACTTC	CSARTTGYEQYF
.	TRBV20-1	TRBJ2-2	.	TGCAGTGCTAGCCCCCCGCACCACGCGAACACCGGGGAGCTGTTTTTT	CSASPPHHANTGELFF
few	TRBV28	TRBJ2-5	.	TGTGCCAGCAGTGCCCGGGACAATTTTTGGGAGACCCAGTACTTC	CASSARDNFWETQYF